This T cell receptor beta chain was recorded in a study of human T cells and chemical hapten exposure. Looking at the study overall: Application of 0.01% DPC to the upper back was done by patch test, with a reading at 6 days.

With respect to this clonotype: Its antigen remains unidentified.

TCRdb re-called the RACE reads with MiXCR, one entry per CDR3 protein. In the table there are 200,000 to 300,000 distinct CDR3 sequences, about 8.6% of which are singletons. The study, taken as a whole, reports: Sensitization with DPC brought no change to TCRs above 1 in 1000 in frequency.

The germline V gene encodes CDR1 KGHSH and CDR2 LQKENI. V lost 6 bases and J lost 2; bases outside the gene matches: 19. This CDR3 spans 19 amino acids. Time point given: pre-sensitization, week 0. Treatment given: therapeutic diphenylcyclopropenone sensitization with weekly scalp DPC. People who gave samples had alopecia, were 18 to 70 years old, and were suitable for DPC. The V call is TRBV18, the J call TRBJ2-7, with TRBD1 matching over 10 bases. Sequenced here: whole blood, sampled in connection with sensitization to the hapten diphenylcyclopropenone (DPC). The clonotype was recovered from a middle-aged woman with alopecia areata. Some clones in this sample may be carry-over from other donors' samples. This CDR3 reads CASSKTGTGVGSSPYEQYF. The CDR3 DNA follows: TGTGCCAGCTCGAAGACCGGGACAGGGGTCGGGAGCTCCCCCTACGAGCAGTACTTC.